The 30 T cell receptor beta chains given below trace back to one sample, sequenced in a study of identical twins. MiXCR was run by TCRdb on the 5' RACE reads, yielding one entry per CDR3 protein. Of 1.5 million to 2 million distinct CDR3 sequences listed, roughly a third are singletons. Sequenced material: cord blood. The receptor source for this set is a newborn girl in good health.

This clonotype was found many times. The rearrangement links TRBV7-2 to TRBJ2-5; the D gene is possibly TRBD1 (5 bases). Germline V gene sequence: CDR1 SGHTA, CDR2 FQGNSA. V lost 3 bases and J lost 2, with 7 bases in between. The CDR3 has 13 residues. CDR3 nucleotides: TGTGCCAGCAGCTTTAAGGGGCAAGAGACCCAGTACTTC. Protein product: CASSFKGQETQYF.

This clonotype occurred a few times. This chain connects TRBV29-1 to TRBJ1-2; D is possibly TRBD1 (6 bases). V was trimmed by 4 bases and J by 8 bases, leaving 17 bases between them. The CDR3 is 13 amino acids. Germline V lookup: CDR1 SQVTM, CDR2 ANQGSEA. CDR3 sequence reads: CSVVTGRGYGYTF. CDR3 bases: TGCAGCGTTGTCACAGGGAGGGGTTACGGCTACACCTTC.

This clonotype was picked up a small number of times. V and J are TRBV4-1 and TRBJ2-7; 7 positions agree with TRBD1. CDR3 length: 14 amino acids. With 4 bases clipped from V and 5 bases from J, the junction kept 8 bases outside the gene matches. CDR1 is MGHRA, CDR2 YSYEKL, per germline. CDR3: CASSLDREKHEQYF. The CDR3 DNA is TGCGCCAGCAGCCTCGACAGGGAGAAGCACGAGCAGTACTTC.

This chain links TRBV2 with TRBJ2-1, with TRBD2 as a possible D gene (7 bases). The germline gives CDR1 SNHLY, CDR2 FYNNEI. Trimming left V 8 bases short and J 6 bases short, with 23 bases between. The CDR3 loop spans 16 amino acids. This chain's CDR3 is CASLGGRLAVGNEQFF. The CDR3 region has the DNA TGTGCCAGCTTAGGGGGGAGACTAGCTGTAGGCAATGAGCAGTTCTTC. Drawing the rest from reference TRBV2 and TRBJ2-1, the complete variable domain is EPEVTQTPSHQVTQMGQEVILRCVPISNHLYFYWYRQILGQKVEFLVSFYNNEISEKSEIFDDQFSVERPDGSNFTLKIRSTKLEDSAMYFCASLGGRLAVGNEQFFGPGTRLTVL.

This chain connects TRBV20-1 to TRBJ2-7; TRBD2 matches 13 bases. Germline trimming cut 6 bases from V and 5 bases from J; bases unmatched to any gene: 16. Germline V gives CDR1 DFQATT, CDR2 SNEGSKA (reference sequence). This CDR3 region has 17 residues. In DNA, the CDR3 is TGCAGTGCCAGTCCGTTCACTAGCGGGAGGGGGGTTGACGAGCAGTACTTC. It yields the protein CSASPFTSGRGVDEQYF.

This clonotype occurred a few times. The V call is TRBV7-9, the J call TRBJ2-5; tentatively, D is TRBD1 (5 bases). Germline lookup yields CDR1 SEHNR and CDR2 FQNEAQ (reference sequence). The CDR3 has 15 amino acids. Trimming stripped 0 bases from V and 2 bases from J, with 10 bases between. The CDR3: CASSLAGPSQETQYF. The CDR3 DNA reads as TGTGCCAGCAGCTTAGCGGGGCCGTCACAAGAGACCCAGTACTTC.

With respect to this clonotype: The germline gene is not matched at one end of the junction; a read error may be the cause. The chain joins TRBV20-1 to TRBJ1-6; tentative D call: TRBD1 (5 bases). From germline, CDR1 is DFQATT and CDR2 SNEGSKA (reference sequence). This CDR3 has 16 amino acids. The CDR3 protein is CSAIWDGSSYNSPPHF. In DNA, the CDR3 is TGCAGTGCGATCTGGGACGGGAGCTCCTATAATTCACCCCCCCACTTT.

The chain is built from TRBV20-1 and TRBJ1-5; D remains ambiguous. CDR1 is DFQATT and CDR2 is SNEGSKA in the germline V gene (reference sequence). Trimming took 2 bases from V and 1 from J, leaving 3 bases between them. The CDR3 is 12 residues long. Written as DNA, the CDR3 is TGCAGTGCTAGAATGAGCAATCAGCCCCAGCATTTT. Amino acids: CSARMSNQPQHF.

The V and J genes are TRBV20-1 and TRBJ2-1; D may be TRBD2 (6 bases). The CDR3 spans 16 residues. V shed 0 bases and J shed 8 bases, with 20 bases lying between them. Germline V CDR1 and CDR2: DFQATT, SNEGSKA (reference sequence). The CDR3 DNA reads as TGCAGTGCTAGAGATCGGGGGAAAAGGATAAGCGATGAGCAGTTCTTC. Encoded protein: CSARDRGKRISDEQFF.

This clonotype showed up just a few times. This chain connects TRBV20-1 to TRBJ2-1; TRBD2 matches at 15 bases. CDR1 is DFQATT and CDR2 is SNEGSKA in the germline V gene (reference sequence). Germline trimming cut 6 bases from V and 8 bases from J; bases unmatched to any gene: 14. The CDR3 extends over 17 amino acids. CDR3 nucleotides: TGCAGTGCCTCTGCCGGGACTAGCGGGAGGAGGGTAGATGAGCAGTTCTTC. Amino acid sequence: CSASAGTSGRRVDEQFF.

The V gene is TRBV20-1, the J gene TRBJ2-7, with 7 nucleotides matching TRBD2. After removal of 1 base from V and 0 bases from J, the junction contained 6 bases not matched to a gene. The germline V gene has CDR1 DFQATT and CDR2 SNEGSKA (reference sequence). The CDR3 contains 15 residues. This CDR3 is CSARALLARSYEQYF. The CDR3 nucleotides are TGCAGTGCTAGAGCTCTACTAGCGCGCTCCTACGAGCAGTACTTC.

The rearrangement joins TRBV10-3 to TRBJ2-1; no reliable D call. The ends were cut back, 3 bases at V and 10 bases at J, with 10 bases in the middle. The CDR3 consists of 12 residues. Germline CDR1 and CDR2: ENHRY and SYGVKD. CDR3: CAISDSAAEQFF. CDR3 DNA sequence: TGTGCCATCAGTGACTCCGCTGCCGAGCAGTTCTTC.

This clonotype was counted only a few times. The chain combines TRBV7-9 with TRBJ2-5; D is perhaps TRBD2 (5 bases). The CDR3 is 14 amino acids. Germline values: CDR1 SEHNR, CDR2 FQNEAQ (reference sequence). Trimming removed 0 bases at V and 3 bases at J, with 8 bases between. CDR3 sequence reads: CASSLADGKETQYF. The CDR3 DNA reads TGTGCCAGCAGCTTAGCGGACGGGAAAGAGACCCAGTACTTC.

This clonotype showed up just a few times. The V gene is TRBV5-1, the J gene TRBJ2-1; TRBD2 agrees at 10 bases. Germline V gene sequence: CDR1 SGHRS, CDR2 YFSETQ. The CDR3 runs to 16 residues. With 4 bases clipped from V and 8 bases from J, the junction kept 12 bases outside the gene matches. CDR3 bases: TGCGCCAGCAGCCGACTGGCTAGCGGGAGTAGGGATGAGCAGTTCTTC. It codes for CASSRLASGSRDEQFF. Filled out from reference TRBV5-1 and TRBJ2-1, the complete variable domain reads KAGVTQTPRYLIKTRGQQVTLSCSPISGHRSVSWYQQTPGQGLQFLFEYFSETQRNKGNFPGRFSGRQFSNSRSEMNVSTLELGDSALYLCASSRLASGSRDEQFFGPGTRLTVL.

This clonotype was observed a few times. The gene calls are TRBV11-2 and TRBJ1-6; D ambiguous. Trimming took 2 bases from V and 0 from J, leaving 8 bases between them. The germline V gene encodes CDR1 SGHAT and CDR2 FQNNGV. This CDR3 contains 16 residues. The CDR3 bases are TGTGCCAGCAGCTTATCGGGGAACTCCTATAATTCACCCCTCCACTTT. Translating it yields CASSLSGNSYNSPLHF.

The J gene is TRBJ2-5, the V gene TRBV5-6; the D gene could be TRBD1 or TRBD2 (5 bases each). CDR3 size: 14 residues. Deletions cut 0 bases from V and 3 bases from J, with 9 bases between. The germline V gene encodes CDR1 SGHDT and CDR2 YYEEEE. Here the CDR3 reads CASSLVGAKETQYF. The CDR3 nucleotides read TGTGCCAGCAGCTTGGTCGGGGCAAAAGAGACCCAGTACTTC.

This clonotype has at least ten counts. V and J are TRBV12-3 or TRBV12-4 and TRBJ2-4; D gene unclear. This CDR3 spans 12 amino acids. V lost 4 bases to trimming and J lost 6 bases, with 7 bases between them. The CDR3 DNA follows: TGTGCCAGCAGTTCAAGTCCAAACATTCAGTACTTC. Translated: CASSSSPNIQYF.

V and J are TRBV15 and TRBJ2-1; no clear D. This CDR3 is 15 amino acids long. V shed 1 base and J shed 0 bases, with 7 bases lying between them. Germline V gene lookup returns CDR1 LNHNV and CDR2 YYDKDF (reference sequence). The DNA of the CDR3 is TGTGCCACCAGCAGAGCTGCCTTCTCCTACAATGAGCAGTTCTTC. As protein: CATSRAAFSYNEQFF. Using reference TRBV15 and TRBJ2-1 for the parts outside the CDR3, the full variable domain is DAMVIQNPRYQVTQFGKPVTLSCSQTLNHNVMYWYQQKSSQAPKLLFHYYDKDFNNEADTPDNFQSRRPNTSFCFLDIRSPGLGDTAMYLCATSRAAFSYNEQFFGPGTRLTVL.

Worth noting for this clonotype: A much larger clonotype is one base distant, so this may be a read error. The chain recombines TRBV29-1 with TRBJ2-1; D is perhaps TRBD2 (7 bases). CDR1 SQVTM and CDR2 ANQGSEA come from the germline V gene. The CDR3 sequence is 16 residues long. The CDR3 spells CSVGGLTASFYSEQFF. The DNA of the CDR3 is TGCAGCGTGGGGGGGCTGACAGCGAGTTTCTACAGTGAGCAGTTCTTC.

This clonotype was observed a few times. J is TRBJ1-4 and V is TRBV20-1; 7 nucleotides agree with TRBD1. Germline V gene sequence: CDR1 DFQATT, CDR2 SNEGSKA (reference sequence). J was trimmed by 8 bases and V by 6 bases; bases with no gene match: 9. The CDR3 runs to 13 residues. The DNA of the CDR3 is TGCAGTGCCAGAAACGACAGGGCCGAAAAACTGTTTTTT. This gives the protein CSARNDRAEKLFF.

The chain is built from TRBV2 and TRBJ2-1, with 10 bases aligning to TRBD2. Germline CDR1 is SNHLY and CDR2 is FYNNEI. This CDR3 contains 13 residues. The junction had 5 bases not matched to a gene; V was cut back by 3 bases and J by 12 bases. CDR3 protein: CASSEPSGGVQFF. The CDR3 nucleotides read TGTGCCAGCAGTGAGCCTAGCGGGGGCGTGCAGTTCTTC.

The chain has TRBV5-1 and TRBJ1-2; D perhaps matches TRBD1 (6 bases). The CDR3 totals 14 residues. Germline assignment: CDR1 SGHRS and CDR2 YFSETQ. With 5 bases removed from V and 6 bases from J, the gap between germline ends came to 17 bases. CDR3 sequence reads: CASSRTDTADGYTF. The CDR3 DNA is TGCGCCAGCAGTCGGACAGATACCGCGGATGGCTACACCTTC.

This chain links TRBV20-1 with TRBJ1-4; TRBD1 aligns across 9 bases. Germline CDR1 is DFQATT and CDR2 is SNEGSKA (reference sequence). After removal of 5 bases from V and 8 bases from J, the junction contained 9 bases not matched to a gene. The CDR3 runs 14 residues. CDR3 in DNA: TGCAGTGCTGTATACCCCGGACAGGGGGAAAAACTGTTTTTT. It translates to CSAVYPGQGEKLFF.

Ten or more counts support this clonotype. The chain links TRBV3-1 to TRBJ2-1; 8 nucleotides line up with TRBD2. The length of the CDR3 is 16 residues. The trim removed 0 bases at V and 5 bases at J, leaving 6 bases unmatched. Germline CDR1 is LGHDT and CDR2 is YNNKEL (reference sequence). For the CDR3, the DNA is TGTGCCAGCAGCCAAGAGCGGCTAGCGGGCAACAATGAGCAGTTCTTC. Protein product: CASSQERLAGNNEQFF.

V usage is TRBV28 and J usage is TRBJ1-5; D call uncertain. CDR3 length equals 15 residues. Looked up from germline, CDR1 is MDHEN and CDR2 is SYDVKM. V was shortened by 3 bases and J by 0 bases, with 9 bases between the two germline ends. In nucleotides, the CDR3 is TGTGCCAGCAGTTTCACCGGGTCTAGCAATCAGCCCCAGCATTTT. Protein product: CASSFTGSSNQPQHF.

The chain is built from TRBV7-9 and TRBJ1-2; no reliable D call. With 1 base removed from V and 4 bases from J, the gap between germline ends came to 7 bases. The CDR3 extends over 13 amino acids. CDR1 and CDR2 (germline): SEHNR, FQNEAQ (reference sequence). CDR3 sequence reads: CASSLVEVYGYTF. DNA of the CDR3: TGTGCCAGCAGCTTAGTGGAGGTCTATGGCTACACCTTC.

This clonotype was counted a few times. J is TRBJ2-7 and V is TRBV11-2; D unclear. This CDR3 is built from 17 residues. V lost 1 base, J lost 3 bases, and 19 bases lay in between. Germline CDR1 and CDR2: SGHAT and FQNNGV. The CDR3 DNA reads as TGTGCCAGCAGCTTAGGGGGTTATGGGCAGCTAGTCTACGAGCAGTACTTC. Residues: CASSLGGYGQLVYEQYF.

The chain has TRBV5-1 and TRBJ2-2, with TRBD2 as a possible D gene (6 bases). This CDR3 is 17 amino acids long. Germline values: CDR1 SGHRS, CDR2 YFSETQ. With 4 bases removed from V and 0 bases from J, the gap between germline ends came to 16 bases. CDR3 amino acids: CASSPGTRYPNTGELFF. The CDR3 DNA reads as TGCGCCAGCAGCCCCGGGACTCGATACCCGAACACCGGGGAGCTGTTTTTT. The full variable domain, its missing parts supplied by reference TRBV5-1 and TRBJ2-2, is KAGVTQTPRYLIKTRGQQVTLSCSPISGHRSVSWYQQTPGQGLQFLFEYFSETQRNKGNFPGRFSGRQFSNSRSEMNVSTLELGDSALYLCASSPGTRYPNTGELFFGEGSRLTVL.

A few counts support this clonotype. One end of the junction fails to match germline, which may point to a read error. The V call is TRBV12-3 or TRBV12-4, the J call TRBJ1-1; 8 bases are a match to TRBD1. The CDR3 consists of 16 residues. CDR3 residues: CANSLGQGAGNTEAFF. The CDR3 DNA follows: TGTGCCAACAGTTTGGGGCAGGGGGCGGGGAACACTGAAGCTTTCTTT.

This clonotype has just a few counts. The rearrangement joins TRBV29-1 to TRBJ2-1; TRBD2 agrees at 12 bases. Germline lookup yields CDR1 SQVTM and CDR2 ANQGSEA. The CDR3 has 15 residues. Losses at the gene ends were 4 bases for V and 7 bases for J; bases not matched to a gene: 8. CDR3 coding DNA: TGCAGCGTTGGGCTAGCGGGAGGGCCGAGGAATGAGCAGTTCTTC. Protein: CSVGLAGGPRNEQFF.